The clone carrying this T cell receptor (beta chain) was counted a single time. Antigen: not known. The sample comes from a study of cytomegalovirus exposure and HLA in healthy donors. V trimming: 4 bases; J trimming: 7 bases; junction bases outside the gene matches: 9. The V gene's germline CDR1 is MNHEY and CDR2 SVGAGI. This CDR3 region has 16 residues. Study-wide results and limits: The analysis excluded some indistinguishable V segments, including TRBV6-2 and TRBV6-3.

The PCR employed 60 Vbeta primers together with 13 Jbeta primers. The repertoire was sequenced with immunoSEQ multiplex PCR; TCRdb's copy has only in-frame clones and lacks some. The table includes fewer than 110,000 clones, 81% detected once. V is TRBV6-5 and J is TRBJ1-4; 10 bases agree with TRBD1. The sequencing input was PBMCs. The sequence was collected from a man aged 25 to 40 in good health and CMV-seronegative. CDR3: CASSSHPGQGLEKLFF. The CDR3 bases are TGTGCCAGCAGTTCCCACCCGGGACAGGGGCTTGAAAAACTGTTTTTT.